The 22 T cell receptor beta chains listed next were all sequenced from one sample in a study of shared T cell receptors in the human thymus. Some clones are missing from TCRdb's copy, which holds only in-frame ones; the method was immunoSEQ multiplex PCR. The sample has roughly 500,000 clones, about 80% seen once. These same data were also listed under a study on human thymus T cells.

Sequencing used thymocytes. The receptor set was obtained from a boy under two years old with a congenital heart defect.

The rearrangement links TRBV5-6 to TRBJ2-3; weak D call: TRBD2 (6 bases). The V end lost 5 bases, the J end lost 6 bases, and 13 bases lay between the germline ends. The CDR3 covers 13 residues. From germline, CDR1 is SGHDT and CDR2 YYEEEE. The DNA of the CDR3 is TGTGCCAGCAGGGGGGACTGGCCGGATACGCAGTATTTT. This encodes CASRGDWPDTQYF.

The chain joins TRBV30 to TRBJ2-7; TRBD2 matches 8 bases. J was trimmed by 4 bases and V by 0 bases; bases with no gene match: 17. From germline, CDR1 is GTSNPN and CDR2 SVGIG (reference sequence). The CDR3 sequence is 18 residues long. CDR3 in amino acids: CAWSVTGRARPYYYEQYF. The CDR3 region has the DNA TGTGCCTGGAGTGTAACCGGGAGGGCCCGACCCTATTATTACGAGCAGTACTTC.

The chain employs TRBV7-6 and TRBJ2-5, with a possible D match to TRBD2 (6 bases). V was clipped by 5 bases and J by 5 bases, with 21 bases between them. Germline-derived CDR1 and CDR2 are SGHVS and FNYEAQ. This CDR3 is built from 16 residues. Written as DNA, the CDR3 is TGTGCCAGCAGCACATCACTAGACGGGAGTCGGGAGACCCAGTACTTC. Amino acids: CASSTSLDGSRETQYF.

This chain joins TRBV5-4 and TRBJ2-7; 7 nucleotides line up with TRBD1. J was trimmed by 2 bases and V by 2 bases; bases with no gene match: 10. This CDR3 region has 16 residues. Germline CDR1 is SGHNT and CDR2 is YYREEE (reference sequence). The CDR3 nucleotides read TGTGCCAGCAGCTTAAACACAACAGGGGTCCCCTACGAGCAGTACTTC. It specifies CASSLNTTGVPYEQYF.

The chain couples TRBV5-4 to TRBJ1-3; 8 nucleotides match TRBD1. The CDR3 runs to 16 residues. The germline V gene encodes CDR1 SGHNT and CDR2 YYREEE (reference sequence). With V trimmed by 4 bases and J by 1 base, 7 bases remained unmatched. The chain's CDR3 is CASSPAGQASGNTIYF. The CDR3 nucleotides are TGTGCCAGCAGCCCGGCGGGACAGGCTTCTGGAAACACCATATATTTT.

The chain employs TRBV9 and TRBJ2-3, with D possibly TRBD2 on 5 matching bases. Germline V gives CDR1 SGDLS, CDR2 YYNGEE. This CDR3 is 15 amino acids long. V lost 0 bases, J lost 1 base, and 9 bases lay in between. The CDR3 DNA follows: TGTGCCAGCAGCGTAGAAGAGCGGCGCACAGATACGCAGTATTTT. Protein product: CASSVEERRTDTQYF.

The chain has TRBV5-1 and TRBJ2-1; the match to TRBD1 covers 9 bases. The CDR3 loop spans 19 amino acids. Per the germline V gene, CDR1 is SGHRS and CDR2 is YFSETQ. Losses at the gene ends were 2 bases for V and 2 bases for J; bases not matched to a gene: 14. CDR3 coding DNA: TGCGCCAGCAGCTTACAACCGGGACAGGGTCCCTGGCCCTACAATGAGCAGTTCTTC. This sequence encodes CASSLQPGQGPWPYNEQFF.

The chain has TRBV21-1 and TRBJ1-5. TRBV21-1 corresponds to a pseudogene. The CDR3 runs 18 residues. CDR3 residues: CASSKVPGEACGNQPQHF. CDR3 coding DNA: TGTGCCAGCAGCAAGGTACCGGGGGAGGCGTGTGGTAATCAGCCCCAGCATTTT.

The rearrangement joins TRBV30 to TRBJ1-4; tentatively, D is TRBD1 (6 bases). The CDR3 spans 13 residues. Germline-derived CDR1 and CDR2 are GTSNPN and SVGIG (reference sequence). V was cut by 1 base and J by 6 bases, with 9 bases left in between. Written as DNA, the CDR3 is TGTGCCTGGAGTGGACGACAGGATGAAAAACTGTTTTTT. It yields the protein CAWSGRQDEKLFF.

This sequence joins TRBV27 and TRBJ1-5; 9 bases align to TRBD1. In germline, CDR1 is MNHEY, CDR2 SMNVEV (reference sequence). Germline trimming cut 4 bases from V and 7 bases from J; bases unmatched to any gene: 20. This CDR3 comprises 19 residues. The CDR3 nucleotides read TGTGCCAGCAGTTCGAATCCCACAGGGGGCGCGATAAGTCAACAGCCCCAGCATTTT. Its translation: CASSSNPTGGAISQQPQHF.

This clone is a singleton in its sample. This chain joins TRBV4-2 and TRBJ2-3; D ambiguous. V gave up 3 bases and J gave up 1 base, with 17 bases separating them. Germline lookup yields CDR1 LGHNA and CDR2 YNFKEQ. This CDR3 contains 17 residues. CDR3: CASSQLRPGRGTDTQYF. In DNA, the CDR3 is TGTGCCAGCAGCCAGCTCCGTCCTGGGCGTGGCACAGATACGCAGTATTTT.

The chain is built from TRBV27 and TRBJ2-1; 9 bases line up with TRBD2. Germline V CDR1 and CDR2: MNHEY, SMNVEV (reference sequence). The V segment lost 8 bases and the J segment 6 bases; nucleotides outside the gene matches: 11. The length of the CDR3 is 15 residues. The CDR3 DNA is TGTGCCAGCGGTCCAACGGCGGGAGGGTGCAATGAGCAGTTCTTC. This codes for CASGPTAGGCNEQFF.

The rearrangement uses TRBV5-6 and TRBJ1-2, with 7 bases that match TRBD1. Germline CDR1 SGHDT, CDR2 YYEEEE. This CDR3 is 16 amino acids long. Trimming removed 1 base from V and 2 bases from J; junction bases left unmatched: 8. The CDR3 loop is CASSLSGDRENYGYTF. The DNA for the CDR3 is TGTGCCAGCAGCTTGTCGGGGGACAGAGAAAACTATGGCTACACCTTC.

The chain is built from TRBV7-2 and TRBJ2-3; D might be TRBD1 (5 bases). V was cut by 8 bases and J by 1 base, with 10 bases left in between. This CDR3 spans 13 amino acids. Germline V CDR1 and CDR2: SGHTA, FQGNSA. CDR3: CASPGRGTDTQYF. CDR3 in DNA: TGTGCCAGCCCGGGCAGGGGCACAGATACGCAGTATTTT.

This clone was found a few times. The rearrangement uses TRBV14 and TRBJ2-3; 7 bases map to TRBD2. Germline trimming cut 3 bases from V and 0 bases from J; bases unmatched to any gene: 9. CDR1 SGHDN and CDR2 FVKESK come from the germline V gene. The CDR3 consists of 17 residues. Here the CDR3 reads CASSHTSVRTSTDTQYF. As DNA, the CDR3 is TGTGCCAGCAGCCATACTAGCGTCCGGACTAGCACAGATACGCAGTATTTT.

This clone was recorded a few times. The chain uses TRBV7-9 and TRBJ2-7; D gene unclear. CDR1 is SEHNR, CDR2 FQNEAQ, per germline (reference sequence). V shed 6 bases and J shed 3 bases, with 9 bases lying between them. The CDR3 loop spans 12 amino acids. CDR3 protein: CASSFLVYEQYF. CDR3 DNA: TGTGCCAGCAGTTTTCTAGTCTACGAGCAGTACTTC. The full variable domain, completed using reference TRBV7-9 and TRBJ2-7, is DTGVSQNPRHKITKRGQNVTFRCDPISEHNRLYWYRQTLGQGPEFLTYFQNEAQLEKSRLLSDRFSAERPKGSFSTLEIQRTEQGDSAMYLCASSFLVYEQYFGPGTRLTVT.

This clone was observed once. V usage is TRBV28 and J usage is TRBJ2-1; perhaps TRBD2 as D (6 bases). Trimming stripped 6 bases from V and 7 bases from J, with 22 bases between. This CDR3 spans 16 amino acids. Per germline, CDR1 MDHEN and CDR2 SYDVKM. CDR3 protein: CASSRLGLNPCNEQFF. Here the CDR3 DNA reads TGTGCCAGCAGCCGTCTGGGACTCAACCCTTGTAATGAGCAGTTCTTC.

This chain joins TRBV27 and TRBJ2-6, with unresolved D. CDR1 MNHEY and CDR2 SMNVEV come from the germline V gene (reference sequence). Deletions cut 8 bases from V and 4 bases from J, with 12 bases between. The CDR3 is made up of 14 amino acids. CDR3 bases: TGTGCCAGCGGCAGTTGGCAGGGGGCCAACGTCCTGACTTTC. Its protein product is CASGSWQGANVLTF.

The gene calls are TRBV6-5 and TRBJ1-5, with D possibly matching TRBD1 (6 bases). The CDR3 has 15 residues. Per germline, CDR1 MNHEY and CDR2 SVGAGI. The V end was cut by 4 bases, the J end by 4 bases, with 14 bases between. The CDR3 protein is CASSSIGGTNQPQHF. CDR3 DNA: TGTGCCAGCAGTTCGATAGGGGGTACGAATCAGCCCCAGCATTTT.

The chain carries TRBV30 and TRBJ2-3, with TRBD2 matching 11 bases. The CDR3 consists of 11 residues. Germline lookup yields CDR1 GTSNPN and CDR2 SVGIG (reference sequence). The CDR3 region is CPSGRSDTQYF. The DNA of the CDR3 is TGTCCTAGCGGGAGGTCAGATACGCAGTATTTT.

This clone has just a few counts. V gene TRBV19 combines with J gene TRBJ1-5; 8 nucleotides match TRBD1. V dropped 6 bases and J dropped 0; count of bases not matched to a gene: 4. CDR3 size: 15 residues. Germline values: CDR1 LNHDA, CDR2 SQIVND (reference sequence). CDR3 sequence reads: CASRPTGDSNQPQHF. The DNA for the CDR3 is TGTGCCAGTAGACCGACAGGGGATAGCAATCAGCCCCAGCATTTT. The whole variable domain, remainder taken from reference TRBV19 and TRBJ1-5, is DGGITQSPKYLFRKEGQNVTLSCEQNLNHDAMYWYRQDPGQGLRLIYYSQIVNDFQKGDIAEGYSVSREKKESFPLTVTSAQKNPTAFYLCASRPTGDSNQPQHFGDGTRLSIL.

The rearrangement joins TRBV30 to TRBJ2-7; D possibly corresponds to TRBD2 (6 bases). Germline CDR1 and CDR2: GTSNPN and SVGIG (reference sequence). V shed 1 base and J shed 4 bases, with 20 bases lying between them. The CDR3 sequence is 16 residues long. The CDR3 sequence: CAWSATRRRGQYEQYF. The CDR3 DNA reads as TGTGCCTGGAGTGCTACTCGAAGGAGGGGTCAGTACGAGCAGTACTTC.